This T cell receptor beta chain was retrieved from a study of CXCR3-negative and CXCR3-positive naive CD8 T cells. Background on the study: Sequencing brought in around 140 million TRB reads altogether, and each library got about 1.5 +/- 0.3 million. Findings and limits, study-wide: Naive CXCR3-positive cells had TRB CDR3s more hydrophobic than those of CXCR3-negative naive cells. Fresh PBMCs served for most assays, and CXCR3 expression fell partially after cryopreservation.

The authors prepared UMI-labeled TRB cDNA libraries by 5' RACE. TCRdb reprocessed the 5' RACE reads, keeping one entry per CDR3 protein, no DNA. The table for this sample gives some 130,000 distinct CDR3 sequences. Germline V CDR1 and CDR2: ENHRY, SYGVKD. CDR3 length: 15 residues. As regards this clonotype: What it binds is unknown.

V and J are TRBV10-3 and TRBJ2-2; absent DNA, TCRdb's TRBD2 call cannot be checked. The sequenced sample was naive CXCR3- CD8+ T cells from blood. This sample's subset: CD45RO-CCR7+CD27+CD95- naive CD8+ T cells lacking CXCR3 (TNR3-). This TCR derives from a human donor in good health. Some clones in this sample may be carry-over from other donors' samples. CDR3 protein: CAIRPGTSGTGELFF.